The sequence of this T cell receptor (beta chain) was determined in a study of shared clonotypes between healthy human individuals. Across the study: The donor group consisted of a couple of women and three men, aged 18 to 49.

As for this clone: Its antigen is unidentified. This sample also contains other DNA sequences that code for the same CDR3.

Trimming shortened V by 0 bases and J by 7 bases, and 1 base separated the two germline ends. CDR1 is SGDLS and CDR2 is YYNGEE in the germline V gene. The CDR3 extends over 11 amino acids. Memory CD4+ cells were the fraction left after CD45RA+ naive selection. Here immunoSEQ multiplex PCR was the method, and the copy in TCRdb shows in-frame clones only, minus some. The sample has 2 million to 2.5 million clones, 90% to 95% seen once. Points from the study as a whole: Clonotype sharing among donors likely depends on sequencing depth. A reduction in generation probabilities was seen for non-shared clonotypes relative to those shared by all four donors.

The receptor was isolated from a man younger than 30 in good health. Sequencing was performed on naive CD4+ T cells sorted from blood. Specified subset: CD45RA+ positively selected. This chain links TRBV9 with TRBJ1-4; D not resolved. The CDR3, as DNA: TGTGCCAGCAGCGTAGGTGAAAAACTGTTTTTT. Its translation is CASSVGEKLFF.